A single sample gave rise to the 7 T cell receptor beta chains below, sequenced in a study of blood T cells in healthy people across ages. A second about 6 to 11 cycle PCR used barcoded and J-beta primers. A single record per CDR3 protein comes from TCRdb applying MiXCR to the 5' RACE reads. Of 800,000 to 1,000,000 distinct CDR3 sequences listed, about 48% are singletons. Sequencing was carried out using blood. The receptor set was obtained from a man aged 25 to 40 in good health.

This clonotype appeared a single time. This chain joins TRBV18 and TRBJ1-1; possible D gene TRBD1, 6 bases. Germline CDR1 and CDR2: KGHSH and LQKENI. The V and J ends lost 9 bases and 0 bases respectively, with 14 bases between them. This CDR3 has 14 amino acids. CDR3 coding DNA: TGTGCCAGTCTACAGGGATTTATGAACACTGAAGCTTTCTTT. It is translated as CASLQGFMNTEAFF.

This clonotype was detected only a few times. This chain links TRBV18 with TRBJ2-1, with a tentative D call TRBD1 (6 bases). Germline V gene lookup returns CDR1 KGHSH and CDR2 LQKENI. V was shortened by 3 bases and J by 5 bases, with 11 bases between the two germline ends. CDR3 length equals 14 residues. For the CDR3, the DNA is TGTGCCAGCTCACCCGAGACAGGAAACAATGAGCAGTTCTTC. This translates into CASSPETGNNEQFF.

This chain links TRBV4-2 with TRBJ2-1, with 9 bases aligning to TRBD1. The V gene end was trimmed by 2 bases and the J gene end by 10 bases; junction bases not matched to a gene: 6. This CDR3 region has 14 residues. Per the germline V gene, CDR1 is LGHNA and CDR2 is YNFKEQ. CDR3 region: CASSQRDRAYEQFF. The CDR3 nucleotides are TGTGCCAGCAGCCAACGGGACAGGGCGTACGAGCAGTTCTTC.

The chain combines TRBV5-1 with TRBJ1-2; no definite D call. V dropped 0 bases and J dropped 7 bases, with 13 bases sitting between them. This CDR3 comprises 14 residues. In germline, CDR1 is SGHRS, CDR2 YFSETQ. CDR3 coding DNA: TGCGCCAGCAGCTTGGACGGAAAACGGGGTGGCTACACCTTC. Its protein product is CASSLDGKRGGYTF. The whole variable domain, remainder taken from reference TRBV5-1 and TRBJ1-2, is KAGVTQTPRYLIKTRGQQVTLSCSPISGHRSVSWYQQTPGQGLQFLFEYFSETQRNKGNFPGRFSGRQFSNSRSEMNVSTLELGDSALYLCASSLDGKRGGYTFGSGTRLTVV.

This clonotype showed up just a few times. The chain carries TRBV4-1 and TRBJ2-7; the D gene is possibly TRBD2 (6 bases). Germline lookup yields CDR1 MGHRA and CDR2 YSYEKL. The V end was cut by 0 bases, the J end by 2 bases, with 14 bases between. The CDR3 is made up of 16 amino acids. CDR3 residues: CASSQDRMTSAYEQYF. The CDR3, as DNA: TGCGCCAGCAGCCAAGATCGTATGACTAGTGCCTACGAGCAGTACTTC.

The chain has TRBV4-3 and TRBJ2-7; a possible D gene is TRBD1 (5 bases). The V gene lost 0 bases and the J gene lost 5 bases, with 17 bases spanning the gap. This CDR3 has 16 residues. Germline-derived CDR1 and CDR2 are LGHNA and YSLEER. The CDR3 nucleotides are TGCGCCAGCAGCCAAGATAGGGGCCAGGGCCCAGACGAGCAGTACTTC. It translates to CASSQDRGQGPDEQYF.

This chain connects TRBV6-5 to TRBJ2-3, with TRBD2 matching over 10 bases. Germline CDR1 MNHEY, CDR2 SVGAGI. With 5 bases clipped from V and 4 bases from J, the junction kept 12 bases outside the gene matches. The CDR3 spans 17 residues. Here the CDR3 DNA reads TGTGCCAGCAGTCACATCTTAGCGGGGGGTGGGGCAGATACGCAGTATTTT. Translated, it gives CASSHILAGGGADTQYF.